The 6 T cell receptor beta chains below were found in one sample sequenced in a study of blood T cells in healthy people across ages. It was with a sample-barcoded 5' primer and a J-beta primer mix that a second PCR of roughly 7 to 12 cycles was run. TCRdb reprocessed the 5' RACE reads with MiXCR, giving one entry per CDR3 protein. The sample carries some 790,000 distinct CDR3 sequences, 29% recorded once. The sample was blood. Source of these receptors: a woman aged 80 or over in good health.

This clonotype turned up a few times. This could be a read error, since a much larger clone is one nucleotide away. The V call is TRBV5-1, the J call TRBJ2-1; 8 bases are a match to TRBD2. The V gene's germline CDR1 is SGHRS and CDR2 YFSETQ. This CDR3 region has 15 residues. The CDR3 reads CASNLNSGGLNEQFF. The CDR3 DNA follows: TGCGCCAGCAACTTGAACAGCGGGGGCCTTAATGAGCAGTTCTTC.

This clonotype was found a few times. The CDR3 DNA reads as TGCAGTGCTGCCGGGACGGCTCGCACCTACGAGCAGTACTTC. Residues: CSAAGTARTYEQYF. The rearrangement links TRBV20-1 to TRBJ2-7; the D call may be TRBD1 or TRBD2 (5 bases each). The CDR3 has 14 amino acids. From germline, CDR1 is DFQATT and CDR2 SNEGSKA (reference sequence). The V end lost 5 bases, the J end lost 2 bases, and 16 bases lay between the germline ends.

This chain links TRBV6-5 with TRBJ1-6; D is unclear. The CDR3 sequence is 18 residues long. V was clipped by 0 bases and J by 0 bases, with 12 bases between them. The germline gives CDR1 MNHEY, CDR2 SVGAGI. The CDR3 reads CASSYSSGGSSYNSPLHF. CDR3 DNA: TGTGCCAGCAGTTACTCGTCAGGAGGCAGCTCCTATAATTCACCCCTCCACTTT.

This clonotype was found many times. The chain uses TRBV15 and TRBJ1-1; D call uncertain. CDR1 is LNHNV and CDR2 is YYDKDF in the germline V gene (reference sequence). Trimming removed 1 base at V and 1 base at J, with 4 bases between. The CDR3 length is 13 residues. The CDR3 DNA reads as TGTGCCACCAGCAGAGCCAAGAACACTGAAGCTTTCTTT. Protein product: CATSRAKNTEAFF.

A remark on this clonotype: A much larger clone sits a single nucleotide away, making a read error possible. The chain combines TRBV6-2 or TRBV6-3 with TRBJ2-1; the D gene is possibly TRBD1 (5 bases). This CDR3 comprises 16 residues. Germline values: CDR1 MNHEY, CDR2 SVGEGT. Trimming took 2 bases from V and 1 from J, leaving 12 bases between them. The CDR3 protein is CASSYVQRQSYNEQFF. CDR3 bases: TGTGCCAGCAGTTACGTCCAGAGACAGTCCTACAATGAGCAGTTCTTC.

Ten or more counts support this clonotype. The genes are TRBV3-1 and TRBJ1-2; TRBD1 might be the D (6 bases). CDR3 size: 15 residues. Germline values: CDR1 LGHDT, CDR2 YNNKEL (reference sequence). V was trimmed by 0 bases and J by 8 bases, leaving 16 bases between them. DNA of the CDR3: TGTGCCAGCAGCCAAGATGCCGCAGGGGCTGGCGGCTACACCTTC. Protein: CASSQDAAGAGGYTF.